The T cell receptor beta chain under discussion was sequenced for a study of human T cells and chemical hapten exposure. Looking at the study overall: Patch tests of 0.01% DPC on the upper back were read at 6 days.

This CDR3 contains 18 residues. Deletions cut 7 bases from V and 2 bases from J, with 26 bases between. Germline CDR1 is MNHEY and CDR2 is SVGEGT. Time point given: patch test 1, 2 weeks after DPC sensitization. Specified treatment: therapeutic diphenylcyclopropenone sensitization with weekly scalp DPC. The library labeled individual cDNA molecules by adding unique molecular identifiers to them. MiXCR, run by TCRdb on the RACE reads, gives a single entry per CDR3 protein. The sample includes about 15,000 distinct CDR3 sequences, roughly 15% seen only once; the top ten take approximately 7.1%. General study points: Because all patients had alopecia, their immune responses might differ from healthy ones.

This clonotype was observed at least ten times. Its specificity is not known. This receptor was obtained from a young woman with alopecia areata. Some clones in this sample may be carry-over from other donors' samples. This specimen was whole blood, taken in connection with sensitization to the hapten diphenylcyclopropenone (DPC). The V and J genes are TRBV6-2 or TRBV6-3 and TRBJ1-2; possibly TRBD1 for D (6 bases). This chain's CDR3 is CASTPGGGGGLTNYGYTF. The CDR3 DNA sequence: TGTGCCAGCACTCCCGGCGGGGGAGGGGGACTGACGAACTATGGCTACACCTTC.